This paragraph reports one TCR beta chain. Its antigen remains unknown. The sample originates from a study of CD8 T cell repertoires and HIV-1 epitope variants. Study-wide background: T cells were stimulated with Twenty-five Gag and Nef peptides separately.

Trimming took off 3 bases at V and 6 bases at J, with 15 bases between the two ends. CDR3 length: 15 amino acids. The germline V gene encodes CDR1 SGHDN and CDR2 FVKESK. Generated by immunoSEQ multiplex PCR, the TCRdb table keeps only in-frame clones and is missing some. The repertoire holds around 5,200 clones, less than 70% seen once, with roughly 47% in the top ten. The sample consisted of cultured CD8+ T cells derived from PBMCs. The V gene is TRBV14, the J gene TRBJ2-1; a weak D match, TRBD2 (5 bases). The TCR was taken from a male donor with HIV. The CDR3 reads CASSQPLELLNEQFF. CDR3 bases: TGTGCCAGCAGCCAGCCACTAGAACTACTCAATGAGCAGTTCTTC. The variable domain in full, with the rest retrieved from reference TRBV14 and TRBJ2-1, is EAGVTQFPSHSVIEKGQTVTLRCDPISGHDNLYWYRRVMGKEIKFLLHFVKESKQDESGMPNNRFLAERTGGTYSTLKVQPAELEDSGVYFCASSQPLELLNEQFFGPGTRLTVL.